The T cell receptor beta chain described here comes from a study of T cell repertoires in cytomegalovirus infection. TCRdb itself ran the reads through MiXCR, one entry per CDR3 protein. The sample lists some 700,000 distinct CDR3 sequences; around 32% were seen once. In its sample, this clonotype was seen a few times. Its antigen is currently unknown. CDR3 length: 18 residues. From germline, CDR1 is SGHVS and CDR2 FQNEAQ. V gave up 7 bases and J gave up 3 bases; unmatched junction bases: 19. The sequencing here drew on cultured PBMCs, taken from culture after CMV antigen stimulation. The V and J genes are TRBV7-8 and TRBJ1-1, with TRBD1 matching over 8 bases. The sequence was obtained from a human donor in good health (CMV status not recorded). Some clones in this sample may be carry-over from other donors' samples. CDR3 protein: CASNHRTGIVSGYTEAFF. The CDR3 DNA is TGTGCCAGCAACCATCGGACAGGGATTGTCTCGGGTTACACTGAAGCTTTCTTT.